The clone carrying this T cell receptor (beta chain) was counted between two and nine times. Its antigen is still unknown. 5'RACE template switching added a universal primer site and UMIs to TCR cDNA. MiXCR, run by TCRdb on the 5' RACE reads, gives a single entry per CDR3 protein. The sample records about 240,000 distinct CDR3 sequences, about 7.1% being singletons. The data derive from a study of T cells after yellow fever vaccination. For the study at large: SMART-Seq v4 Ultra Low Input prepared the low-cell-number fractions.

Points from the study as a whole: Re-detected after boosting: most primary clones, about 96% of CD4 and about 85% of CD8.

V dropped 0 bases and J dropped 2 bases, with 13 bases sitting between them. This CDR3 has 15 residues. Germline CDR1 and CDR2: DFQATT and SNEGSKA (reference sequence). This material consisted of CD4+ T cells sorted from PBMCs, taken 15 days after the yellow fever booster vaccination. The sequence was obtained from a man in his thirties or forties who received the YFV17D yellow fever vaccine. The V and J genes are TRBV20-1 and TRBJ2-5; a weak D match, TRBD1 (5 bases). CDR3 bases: TGCAGTGCTAGAGAAGGGGTACAGAGTCAAGAGACCCAGTACTTC. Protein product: CSAREGVQSQETQYF.